This T cell receptor beta chain appears in the sequencing data of a study of T cells in Graves' hyperthyroidism and ophthalmopathy. Study-level results: Stable hyperthyroidism and ophthalmopathy were separated using 13 V-J signatures. The model foresaw ophthalmopathy a median around 6.4 months prior to onset. Researchers found most expanded thyroid clonotypes above 0.001 in blood as well.

This clonotype has only a few counts. Antigen specificity is unknown. The CDR3 is 11 residues long. Germline lookup yields CDR1 MGHDK and CDR2 SYGVNS. Between the trimmed V and J ends, which lost 4 bases and 7 bases, there was a span of 5 bases. Researchers amplified the TCR beta CDR3 regions from RNA transcripts. The study used the HTBI primer set for a first-round RT-PCR of the TCR CDR3. MiXCR, applied by TCRdb to the multiplex PCR reads, yields one record per CDR3 protein. Here the sample spans around 540,000 distinct CDR3 sequences, just over 45% being singletons. The diagnostic basis comprised clinical symptoms, serum thyroxine and TRAb, thyroid ultrasound and orbital computed tomography.

J is TRBJ1-5 and V is TRBV25-1; D is undetermined. Input material: peripheral blood or thyroid tissue (not recorded which). The sequence was collected from a woman aged 18-29 years with Graves' hyperthyroidism. CDR3 sequence reads: CASSVGQPQHF. As DNA, the CDR3 is TGTGCCAGCAGTGTCGGACAGCCCCAGCATTTT.